This is a list of T cell receptor beta chains from one sample in a study of cytomegalovirus exposure and HLA in healthy donors. Libraries were prepared by immunoSEQ multiplex PCR; TCRdb keeps only in-frame clonotypes and omits some of them. Of tens of thousands of clones listed, around 80% are singletons. Sequencing was done on a sample of PBMCs. These receptors were collected from a male donor in good health and CMV-seropositive. Both conserved end residues are part of each CDR3. The D gene is left open where the match is weak. Clone size is given for some rows only: seen once, a few or many times, or a class if the clone is expanded.

TRBV7-2	-	-	TRBJ1-4	CASSLQGGTNEKLFF	TGTGCCAGCAGCTTACAAGGGGGAACTAATGAAAAACTGTTTTTT
TRBV7-3	-	-	TRBJ2-1	CASSLKSGGMPSSYNEQFF	TGTGCCAGCAGCTTAAAGTCCGGCGGGATGCCGAGCTCCTACAATGAGCAGTTCTTC
TRBV5-1	-	-	TRBJ2-3	CASSFIAVTSTDTQYF	TGCGCCAGCAGCTTCATAGCGGTAACTAGCACAGATACGCAGTATTTT
TRBV7-2	TRBD2	-	TRBJ2-7	CASRTSGEQYF	TGTGCCAGCAGGACTAGCGGCGAGCAGTACTTC
TRBV29-1	-	-	TRBJ2-3	CSAGPRASDTQYF	TGCAGCGCTGGCCCGCGGGCGTCAGATACGCAGTATTTT
TRBV7-2	-	-	TRBJ2-3	CASSYLYTDTQYF	TGTGCCAGCAGCTACCTCTACACAGATACGCAGTATTTT
TRBV5-4	TRBD2	-	TRBJ2-7	CASSRTSGSTYEQYF	TGTGCCAGCAGCAGGACTAGCGGGAGTACTTACGAGCAGTACTTC
TRBV27	-	-	TRBJ1-1	CASSFHRWNTEAFF	TGTGCCAGCAGTTTCCACAGGTGGAACACTGAAGCTTTCTTT
TRBV6-5	-	once	TRBJ2-5	CASSLEGQQETQYF	TGTGCCAGCAGTTTGGAGGGCCAACAAGAGACCCAGTACTTC
TRBV5-1	TRBD2	-	TRBJ2-7	CASSSLTSGSYEQYF	TGCGCCAGCAGCTCACTGACTAGCGGGAGCTACGAGCAGTACTTC
TRBV10-3	-	-	TRBJ1-1	CAIRQDPGTEAFF	TGTGCCATCCGACAGGACCCCGGGACTGAAGCTTTCTTT
TRBV27	-	-	TRBJ1-2	CASSPTTGIRGYTF	TGTGCCAGCAGTCCCACAACAGGGATCCGGGGCTACACCTTC
TRBV7-2	TRBD1	-	TRBJ2-7	CASSITGTGGNYEQYF	TGTGCCAGCAGCATTACCGGGACAGGGGGCAACTACGAGCAGTACTTC
TRBV5-4	TRBD2	-	TRBJ2-5	CASAGAGGQETQYF	TGTGCCAGCGCGGGGGCGGGGGGACAAGAGACCCAGTACTTC
TRBV19	-	-	TRBJ1-5	CASSSTGLSNQPQHF	TGTGCCAGTAGTTCGACAGGCCTTAGCAATCAGCCCCAGCATTTT
TRBV2	TRBD1	-	TRBJ2-1	CASSAGQGYEQFF	TGTGCCAGCAGTGCGGGACAGGGCTATGAGCAGTTCTTC
TRBV15	TRBD2	-	TRBJ2-7	CATSVGRIYEQYF	TGTGCCACCAGCGTCGGGAGGATCTACGAGCAGTACTTC
TRBV7-8	TRBD2	-	TRBJ2-3	CASSLARILTSASTDTQYF	TGTGCCAGCAGCTTAGCGCGTATTTTAACTAGCGCTAGCACAGATACGCAGTATTTT
TRBV5-1	-	-	TRBJ2-3	CASSLATGAPDTQYF	TGCGCCAGCAGCTTGGCTACGGGAGCCCCAGATACGCAGTATTTT
TRBV5-6	-	-	TRBJ1-1	CASSLAGSDSEAFF	TGTGCCAGCAGCTTGGCTGGGTCGGACAGCGAAGCTTTCTTT
TRBV5-1	TRBD2	few	TRBJ2-6	CASGGDGANVLTF	TGCGCCAGCGGGGGGGATGGGGCCAACGTCCTGACTTTC
TRBV6-6	-	few	TRBJ2-7	CASSPTGPYEQYF	TGTGCCAGCAGCCCCACTGGGCCCTACGAGCAGTACTTC
TRBV6-1	-	-	TRBJ2-1	CASSEGLAYNEQFF	TGTGCCAGCAGTGAAGGTTTAGCGTACAATGAGCAGTTCTTC
TRBV7-6	-	-	TRBJ1-5	CASSLGRGINQPQHF	TGTGCCAGCAGCTTAGGTCGGGGTATCAATCAGCCCCAGCATTTT
TRBV11-3	-	-	TRBJ2-7	CASSIWRGGEQYF	TGTGCCAGCAGCATCTGGAGGGGAGGAGAGCAGTACTTC
TRBV5-1	TRBD2	-	TRBJ2-1	CASSDPGLAGARSDEQFF	TGCGCCAGCAGCGATCCGGGACTAGCGGGAGCGAGGTCAGATGAGCAGTTCTTC
TRBV5-4	-	-	TRBJ2-3	CASSSLDTQYF	TGTGCCAGCAGCTCTCTAGATACGCAGTATTTT
TRBV20-1	-	-	TRBJ1-1	CSARGQDKAFF	TGCAGTGCTAGGGGACAAGACAAAGCTTTCTTT
TRBV2	TRBD1	-	TRBJ2-7	CASSEGTGTGEQYF	TGTGCCAGCAGTGAAGGGACAGGGACAGGCGAGCAGTACTTC
TRBV5-6	TRBD2	-	TRBJ2-5	CASSSNTLAGGVETQYF	TGTGCCAGCAGCTCAAACACACTAGCGGGAGGGGTGGAGACCCAGTACTTC
TRBV10-3	-	-	TRBJ1-1	CAISERTGVTEAFF	TGTGCCATCAGTGAGCGGACGGGGGTTACTGAAGCTTTCTTT
TRBV13	TRBD1	-	TRBJ2-3	CASSTWDRDTDTQYF	TGTGCCAGCAGCACCTGGGACAGGGACACAGATACGCAGTATTTT
TRBV7-3	-	few	TRBJ2-3	CASSLLQLDTQYF	TGTGCCAGCAGCTTATTGCAGTTAGATACGCAGTATTTT
TRBV28	TRBD1	-	TRBJ1-2	CASNPGSGQGAYGYTF	TGTGCCAGCAATCCTGGAAGCGGACAGGGGGCCTATGGCTACACCTTC
TRBV25-1	-	-	TRBJ2-2	CASSETRGNTGELFF	TGTGCCAGCAGTGAAACGCGGGGGAACACCGGGGAGCTGTTTTTT
TRBV11-2	TRBD2	-	TRBJ2-3	CASSQVLSRGLAGNTQYF	TGTGCCAGCAGCCAAGTGTTGAGTAGAGGACTAGCGGGAAATACGCAGTATTTT
TRBV6-6	-	-	TRBJ1-3	CASSYGGSSGNTIYF	TGTGCCAGCAGTTACGGGGGGAGCTCTGGAAACACCATATATTTT
TRBV29-1	TRBD2	-	TRBJ2-3	CSVVGGTDTQYF	TGCAGCGTTGTCGGGGGGACAGATACGCAGTATTTT
TRBV7-3	TRBD2	once	TRBJ2-3	CASSFEPSGRGDTQYF	TGTGCCAGCAGCTTCGAACCTAGCGGGAGAGGGGATACGCAGTATTTT
TRBV27	TRBD2	once	TRBJ2-5	CASSQTSGTPQYF	TGTGCCAGCAGCCAGACTAGCGGGACTCCCCAGTACTTC
TRBV20-1	-	-	TRBJ2-7	CSASRGLEQYF	TGCAGTGCTTCTAGGGGCCTCGAGCAGTACTTC
TRBV11-2	TRBD2	-	TRBJ2-3	CASSPGLAGGPTDTQYF	TGTGCCAGCAGCCCGGGACTAGCGGGAGGGCCTACAGATACGCAGTATTTT
TRBV23-1	-	-	TRBJ2-7	CASSQPVGTAYEQYF	TGCGCCAGCAGTCAACCCGTAGGAACAGCCTACGAGCAGTACTTC
TRBV18	-	-	TRBJ1-1	CASSLYGGKNTEAFF	TGTGCCAGCTCACTGTACGGAGGGAAGAACACTGAAGCTTTCTTT
TRBV28	-	-	TRBJ1-4	CASSQPSTVNEKLFF	TGTGCCAGCAGCCAACCTTCGACAGTTAATGAAAAACTGTTTTTT
TRBV14	-	once	TRBJ2-7	CASRPTGIYEQYF	TGTGCCAGCAGGCCGACAGGAATCTACGAGCAGTACTTC
TRBV28	-	-	TRBJ2-1	CASSLGAKRGEQFF	TGTGCCAGCAGTTTAGGGGCCAAGAGAGGCGAGCAGTTCTTC
TRBV27	-	-	TRBJ2-7	CASSASPGFKQYF	TGTGCCAGCAGTGCATCGCCGGGATTTAAGCAGTACTTC
TRBV29-1	TRBD2	-	TRBJ2-3	CSVEGAGGTDTQYF	TGCAGCGTTGAAGGAGCGGGGGGCACAGATACGCAGTATTTT
TRBV7-9	-	-	TRBJ2-3	CASSLGEVPTDTQYF	TGTGCCAGCAGCTTGGGGGAGGTCCCCACAGATACGCAGTATTTT
TRBV9	-	once	TRBJ1-2	CASSVGRANYGYTF	TGTGCCAGCAGCGTGGGGAGGGCTAACTATGGCTACACCTTC
TRBV7-9	TRBD1	once	TRBJ1-6	CASSSRQGKNSPLHF	TGTGCCAGCAGCTCTCGACAGGGCAAGAATTCACCCCTCCACTTT
TRBV7-9	-	-	TRBJ2-7	CASSPRQEPYEQYF	TGTGCCAGCAGCCCCCGGCAGGAACCCTACGAGCAGTACTTC
TRBV2	-	-	TRBJ1-5	CASSGGHSSNQPQHF	TGTGCCAGCAGTGGGGGACATAGTAGCAATCAGCCCCAGCATTTT
TRBV11-2	-	few	TRBJ2-1	CASSLRGQAGSEQFF	TGTGCCAGCAGCCTCCGAGGACAGGCGGGGAGTGAGCAGTTCTTC
TRBV14	-	few	TRBJ1-2	CASSQDFGGVYGYTF	TGTGCCAGCAGCCAAGATTTCGGCGGGGTCTATGGCTACACCTTC
TRBV28	TRBD1	-	TRBJ1-1	CASRDRVNTEAFF	TGTGCCAGCAGGGACAGGGTGAACACTGAAGCTTTCTTT
TRBV7-9	TRBD2	-	TRBJ2-3	CASSNPGLAGVRDTQYF	TGTGCCAGCAGCAACCCGGGGCTAGCGGGAGTCCGAGATACGCAGTATTTT
TRBV5-1	TRBD2	-	TRBJ2-3	CASSHGTTGDTQYF	TGCGCCAGCAGCCACGGGACTACCGGTGATACGCAGTATTTT